This is a list of T cell receptor beta chains from one sample in a study of T cells in Graves' hyperthyroidism and ophthalmopathy. TCRdb called the multiplex PCR reads again in MiXCR, with one record for every CDR3 protein. The sample contains a few hundred thousand distinct CDR3 sequences, around 16% of which appear only once. Sample: blood. The receptors were sampled from a woman aged 40 to 50 with Graves' ophthalmopathy. Each CDR3 is given with its conserved first and last residue. The order of the fields is clone size, J gene, V gene, D gene, CDR3 protein, CDR3 DNA. A D gene is named only where the DNA matches it firmly. Rows may omit the clone size; those that give it use once, few, many or a size class.

size: few; J: TRBJ1-6; V: TRBV30; D: NA; CDR3: CAWRGGLSNSPLHF; DNA: TGTGCCTGGCGGGGGGGACTGTCCAATTCACCCCTCCACTTT
size: many; J: TRBJ2-1; V: TRBV5-1; D: TRBD2; CDR3: CASRQTSGGYNNEQFF; DNA: TGCGCCAGCCGCCAGACTAGCGGGGGTTACAACAATGAGCAGTTCTTC
size: many; J: TRBJ2-1; V: TRBV20-1; D: TRBD2; CDR3: CSARDGRTSGRGNEQFF; DNA: TGCAGTGCTAGAGATGGTAGGACTAGCGGGAGGGGAAATGAGCAGTTCTTC
size: few; J: TRBJ1-1; V: TRBV5-1; D: NA; CDR3: CASSLDGGVNTEAFF; DNA: TGCGCCAGCAGCTTGGATGGAGGGGTGAACACTGAAGCTTTCTTT
size: many; J: TRBJ2-1; V: TRBV11-2; D: NA; CDR3: CASSSPVGEQFF; DNA: TGTGCCAGCAGCTCACCTGTAGGTGAGCAGTTCTTC
size: many; J: TRBJ2-5; V: TRBV7-2; D: TRBD2; CDR3: CASSVRLAGAGRTQYF; DNA: TGTGCCAGCAGCGTTCGACTAGCGGGAGCAGGAAGGACCCAGTACTTC
size: many; J: TRBJ1-2; V: TRBV6-8; D: NA; CDR3: CASTHRAHTGIYGYTF; DNA: TGTGCCAGCACCCATCGGGCCCACACAGGGATATATGGCTACACCTTC
size: NA; J: TRBJ2-7; V: TRBV7-9; D: NA; CDR3: CASSFAGYSYEQYF; DNA: TGTGCCAGCAGCTTTGCTGGCTACTCCTACGAGCAGTACTTC
size: many; J: TRBJ2-3; V: TRBV30; D: TRBD2; CDR3: CAWSLTSGGVQATQYF; DNA: TGTGCCTGGAGTCTAACTAGCGGGGGAGTGCAGGCTACGCAGTATTTT
size: many; J: TRBJ2-1; V: TRBV28; D: NA; CDR3: CASSPREVYNEQFF; DNA: TGTGCCAGCAGTCCCCGAGAGGTGTACAATGAGCAGTTCTTC
size: many; J: TRBJ1-1; V: TRBV12-3/TRBV12-4; D: NA; CDR3: CASSFREYTEAFF; DNA: TGTGCCAGCAGTTTTAGGGAATACACTGAAGCTTTCTTT
size: NA; J: TRBJ1-5; V: TRBV11-3; D: NA; CDR3: CASSTEPNQPQHF; DNA: TGTGCCAGCAGCACCGAACCCAATCAGCCCCAGCATTTT
size: few; J: TRBJ2-3; V: TRBV12-3/TRBV12-4; D: NA; CDR3: CASSLDQGRTDTQYF; DNA: TGTGCCAGCAGTCTCGACCAGGGGAGAACAGATACGCAGTATTTT
size: NA; J: TRBJ1-5; V: TRBV10-2; D: NA; CDR3: CASSGNNSPQHF; DNA: TGCGCCAGCAGCGGGAACAATAGTCCCCAGCATTTT
size: NA; J: TRBJ1-4; V: TRBV30; D: NA; CDR3: CALKPATNEELFF; DNA: TGTGCCTTAAAGCCAGCAACTAATGAAGAACTGTTTTTT
size: few; J: TRBJ2-7; V: TRBV3-1; D: TRBD2; CDR3: CASSGTSGGYEQYF; DNA: TGTGCCAGCAGCGGGACTAGCGGGGGCTACGAGCAGTACTTC
size: many; J: TRBJ2-5; V: TRBV11-2; D: NA; CDR3: CASSAQQGLRQETQYF; DNA: TGTGCCAGCAGCGCACAGCAGGGATTAAGACAAGAGACCCAGTACTTC
size: NA; J: TRBJ2-7; V: TRBV20-1; D: NA; CDR3: CSARDLQGSHEQYF; DNA: TGCAGTGCTAGAGATCTACAGGGATCCCACGAGCAGTACTTC
size: few; J: TRBJ1-5; V: TRBV19; D: NA; CDR3: CASRQSGLNQPQHF; DNA: TGTGCCAGCCGCCAATCAGGGCTCAATCAGCCCCAGCATTTT
size: once; J: TRBJ2-3; V: TRBV5-1; D: TRBD2; CDR3: CASSLSGSRADTQYF; DNA: TGCGCCAGCAGCCTTAGCGGGAGTCGGGCAGATACGCAGTATTTT
size: many; J: TRBJ2-3; V: TRBV7-2; D: NA; CDR3: CASSLLGGGSSDTQYF; DNA: TGTGCCAGCAGCCTCCTAGGTGGGGGTAGCTCAGATACGCAGTATTTT
size: few; J: TRBJ1-2; V: TRBV6-1; D: NA; CDR3: CASSIHRAANYGYTF; DNA: TGTGCCAGCAGTATCCACAGGGCAGCTAACTATGGCTACACCTTC
size: NA; J: TRBJ2-5; V: TRBV20-1; D: NA; CDR3: CSAGGSGAQETQYF; DNA: TGCAGTGCAGGCGGGTCGGGGGCCCAAGAGACCCAGTACTTC
size: many; J: TRBJ2-1; V: TRBV12-3/TRBV12-4; D: TRBD1; CDR3: CASSPGDRGLNEQFF; DNA: TGTGCCAGCAGTCCCGGGGACAGGGGTTTAAATGAGCAGTTCTTC
size: many; J: TRBJ1-1; V: TRBV5-1; D: NA; CDR3: CASSWGPGGTEAFF; DNA: TGCGCCAGCAGCTGGGGCCCGGGAGGAACTGAAGCTTTCTTT
size: few; J: TRBJ2-7; V: TRBV28; D: NA; CDR3: CATSPGATYEQYF; DNA: TGTGCTACTAGTCCCGGGGCTACCTACGAGCAGTACTTC
size: NA; J: TRBJ2-7; V: TRBV5-1; D: NA; CDR3: CASSSRGQPSYEQYF; DNA: TGCGCCAGCAGCTCACGTGGACAGCCCTCCTACGAGCAGTACTTC
size: NA; J: TRBJ1-1; V: TRBV20-1; D: TRBD1; CDR3: CSASREGAIGTEAFF; DNA: TGCAGTGCCTCCCGAGAGGGGGCCATTGGCACTGAAGCTTTCTTT
size: NA; J: TRBJ2-3; V: TRBV12-3/TRBV12-4; D: NA; CDR3: CASSLSGGTTDTQYF; DNA: TGTGCCAGCAGTTTATCTGGCGGGACAACAGATACGCAGTATTTT
size: many; J: TRBJ1-1; V: TRBV5-1; D: TRBD1; CDR3: CASSPTTGRDTEAFF; DNA: TGCGCCAGCAGCCCTACGACAGGGCGCGACACTGAAGCTTTCTTT
size: few; J: TRBJ1-6; V: TRBV6-1; D: NA; CDR3: CASSAKNSPLHF; DNA: TGTGCCAGCAGCGCTAAGAATTCACCCCTCCACTTT
size: many; J: TRBJ1-1; V: TRBV20-1; D: TRBD1; CDR3: CSASTGSTEAFF; DNA: TGCAGTGCTTCGACAGGGTCCACTGAAGCTTTCTTT
size: many; J: TRBJ1-3; V: TRBV3-1; D: NA; CDR3: CASSQEDSGNTIYF; DNA: TGTGCCAGCAGCCAAGAAGACTCTGGAAACACCATATATTTT
size: many; J: TRBJ2-3; V: TRBV2; D: TRBD2; CDR3: CASSGATSGISQYF; DNA: TGTGCCAGCAGTGGAGCGACTAGCGGGATCTCGCAGTATTTT
size: NA; J: TRBJ2-6; V: TRBV11-3; D: TRBD1; CDR3: CASSKTGTGGKGANVLTF; DNA: TGTGCCAGCAGCAAGACCGGGACAGGGGGCAAAGGGGCCAACGTCCTGACTTTC
size: NA; J: TRBJ1-5; V: TRBV30; D: NA; CDR3: CAWRGPPGQPQHF; DNA: TGTGCCTGGAGGGGACCTCCGGGTCAGCCCCAGCATTTT
size: NA; J: TRBJ2-7; V: TRBV5-6; D: TRBD1; CDR3: CASSYRQGGHYEQYF; DNA: TGTGCCAGCAGCTACCGACAGGGCGGTCACTACGAGCAGTACTTC
size: many; J: TRBJ1-4; V: TRBV12-3/TRBV12-4; D: NA; CDR3: CASSLGTTNEKLFF; DNA: TGTGCCAGCAGTTTAGGGACAACTAATGAAAAACTGTTTTTT
size: NA; J: TRBJ1-6; V: TRBV6-1; D: NA; CDR3: CASQGSRVNSPLHF; DNA: TGTGCCAGCCAAGGAAGCAGGGTTAATTCACCCCTCCACTTT
size: few; J: TRBJ1-6; V: TRBV5-1; D: NA; CDR3: CASSEGIRDSPLHF; DNA: TGCGCCAGCAGTGAGGGGATAAGGGATTCACCCCTCCACTTT
size: many; J: TRBJ2-7; V: TRBV6-1; D: TRBD1; CDR3: CASRRTGTGNNEQYF; DNA: TGTGCCAGCAGGCGGACCGGGACAGGGAACAACGAGCAGTACTTC
size: many; J: TRBJ2-3; V: TRBV20-1; D: NA; CDR3: CSASGGSTDTQYF; DNA: TGCAGTGCTAGCGGGGGAAGCACAGATACGCAGTATTTT
size: many; J: TRBJ2-2; V: TRBV30; D: NA; CDR3: CAWTLGPTGELFF; DNA: TGTGCCTGGACCCTAGGGCCCACCGGGGAGCTGTTTTTT
size: NA; J: TRBJ2-1; V: TRBV19; D: TRBD1; CDR3: CASSMGQGAWYEQFF; DNA: TGTGCCAGTAGTATGGGGCAGGGGGCTTGGTATGAGCAGTTCTTC
size: NA; J: TRBJ2-5; V: TRBV2; D: NA; CDR3: CASRGGLYGGDYF; DNA: TGTGCCAGCAGAGGGGGTCTCTACGGGGGAGATTACTTC
size: NA; J: TRBJ1-6; V: TRBV5-5; D: NA; CDR3: CASSWGDGSYNSPLHF; DNA: TGTGCCAGCAGCTGGGGAGACGGCTCCTATAATTCACCCCTCCACTTT
size: NA; J: TRBJ2-1; V: TRBV9; D: NA; CDR3: CASSQTRFF; DNA: TGTGCCAGCAGCCAGACGAGGTTCTTC
size: many; J: TRBJ2-1; V: TRBV18; D: TRBD2; CDR3: CASSPGRDSYNEQFF; DNA: TGTGCCAGCTCACCAGGGAGGGACTCCTACAATGAGCAGTTCTTC
size: NA; J: TRBJ2-1; V: TRBV15; D: NA; CDR3: CATSRASGRNEQFF; DNA: TGTGCCACCAGCAGAGCGTCAGGGAGGAATGAGCAGTTCTTC
size: many; J: TRBJ2-1; V: TRBV2; D: TRBD2; CDR3: CASSHTGLAGPSSYNEQFF; DNA: TGTGCCAGCAGTCACACGGGACTAGCGGGGCCGAGCTCCTACAATGAGCAGTTCTTC